This is a list of T cell receptor beta chains from one sample in a study of PD-1 blockade in classical Hodgkin lymphoma. Here immunoSEQ multiplex PCR was the method, and the copy in TCRdb shows in-frame clones only, minus some. This table holds more than 13,000 clones, around 86% found once. The material sequenced was CD8+ T cells from blood, taken before the fourth cycle of nivolumab. These receptor sequences come from a human donor with classical Hodgkin lymphoma. Both conserved end residues are part of each CDR3. D genes are given only for firm matches. Clone size, where shown, is once, few, many, or a class for clones that have expanded.

clone_size,j_call,d_call,v_call,cdr3_aa,cdr3_nt
few,TRBJ2-7,.,TRBV28,CASSFMAYEQYF,TGTGCCAGCAGTTTTATGGCCTACGAGCAGTACTTC
.,TRBJ1-4,.,TRBV28,CASSLSQSNEKLFF,TGTGCCAGCAGTTTATCACAAAGCAATGAAAAACTGTTTTTT
.,TRBJ1-2,TRBD1,TRBV5-1,CASSLEGGVIYTF,TGCGCCAGCAGCTTGGAAGGGGGCGTGATCTACACCTTC
.,TRBJ2-7,.,TRBV2,CASRAPSVSYEQYF,TGTGCAAGCAGGGCCCCTAGCGTCTCCTACGAGCAGTACTTC
once,TRBJ2-3,.,TRBV19,CASSIRLSDTQYF,TGTGCCAGTAGTATACGGCTTTCAGATACGCAGTATTTT
.,TRBJ1-6,TRBD1,TRBV5-1,CASSTRDRGLSPLHF,TGCGCCAGCAGCACCCGGGACAGGGGGCTTTCACCCCTCCACTTT
.,TRBJ2-7,.,TRBV10-3,CAISEAPYEQYF,TGTGCCATCAGTGAGGCCCCCTACGAGCAGTACTTC
few,TRBJ1-5,.,TRBV5-4,CASSYGPDQPQHF,TGTGCCAGCAGCTATGGACCAGATCAGCCCCAGCATTTT
.,TRBJ2-1,TRBD2,TRBV2,CASTDVLAGLDNEQFF,TGTGCCAGCACCGACGTCCTAGCGGGGCTAGACAATGAGCAGTTCTTC
.,TRBJ2-3,.,TRBV5-1,CASSSRDPPTDTQYF,TGCGCCAGCAGCTCCCGGGACCCGCCCACAGATACGCAGTATTTT
.,TRBJ1-2,.,TRBV2,CASSEAALTDPTSHYGYTF,TGTGCCAGCAGTGAAGCGGCGCTTACAGACCCAACCTCACACTATGGCTACACCTTC
.,TRBJ1-4,.,TRBV7-9,CASSLGPGLHDEKLFF,TGTGCCAGCAGCTTAGGACCCGGGCTTCACGATGAAAAACTGTTTTTT
.,TRBJ2-3,TRBD2,TRBV9,CASSVEERGARRTDTQYF,TGTGCCAGCAGCGTAGAGGAGCGGGGGGCCCGTCGCACAGATACGCAGTATTTT
.,TRBJ2-7,.,TRBV21-1,CASSKARSVGGYEQYF,TGTGCCAGCAGCAAAGCGCGAAGTGTAGGCGGCTACGAGCAGTACTTC
.,TRBJ1-5,TRBD1,TRBV2,CASRGTDRALPYQPQHF,TGTGCCAGCAGGGGCACAGACAGGGCCCTACCGTATCAGCCCCAGCATTTT
.,TRBJ2-7,.,TRBV29-1,CSAGGLAAYEQYF,TGCAGCGCTGGGGGGCTAGCGGCCTACGAGCAGTACTTC
.,TRBJ2-5,.,TRBV27,CASSPNPVLQKTQHF,TGTGCCAGCTCTCCAAACCCCGTTTTGCAGAAGACCCAGCACTTC
.,TRBJ2-2,.,TRBV11-2,CASSLVRVTGELFF,TGTGCCAGCAGCTTAGTCCGGGTGACCGGGGAGCTGTTTTTT
.,TRBJ2-1,TRBD1,TRBV13,CASSRDDRGGNEQFF,TGTGCCAGCAGCCGTGACGACAGGGGAGGCAATGAGCAGTTCTTC
.,TRBJ2-7,TRBD2,TRBV6-5,CASSRSMGGYEQYF,TGTGCCAGCAGTCGAAGCATGGGGGGGTACGAGCAGTACTTC
.,TRBJ2-1,TRBD2,TRBV6-5,CASSYRTSGGYNEQFF,TGTGCCAGCAGTTACCGAACTAGCGGGGGTTACAATGAGCAGTTCTTC
.,TRBJ2-7,.,TRBV6-5,CASKVRETTYEQYF,TGTGCCAGCAAAGTCCGGGAAACCACCTACGAGCAGTACTTC
.,TRBJ2-7,.,TRBV29-1,CSVGGAYEQYF,TGCAGCGTTGGGGGGGCCTACGAGCAGTACTTC
.,TRBJ1-1,.,TRBV28,CASSFAGLYNTEAFF,TGTGCCAGCAGTTTTGCGGGACTATATAACACTGAAGCTTTCTTT
.,TRBJ1-1,.,TRBV11-3,CASSFNTPNEVFF,TGTGCCAGCAGCTTTAATACCCCGAACGAGGTTTTCTTT
.,TRBJ1-1,.,TRBV28,CASSLPARADEAFF,TGTGCCAGCAGTTTACCCGCCCGGGCGGATGAAGCTTTCTTT
.,TRBJ2-5,.,TRBV5-1,CASSPEGGAGETQYF,TGCGCCAGCAGCCCCGAGGGGGGGGCTGGGGAGACCCAGTACTTC
.,TRBJ2-7,TRBD1,TRBV6-5,CASSYGQGPYEQYF,TGTGCCAGCAGTTACGGACAGGGACCCTACGAGCAGTACTTC
.,TRBJ2-3,TRBD2,TRBV7-6,CASSLSWRGDADTQYF,TGTGCCAGCAGCTTAAGTTGGCGGGGGGATGCAGATACGCAGTATTTT
.,TRBJ2-1,.,TRBV28,CASSLAGAIYNEQFF,TGTGCCAGCAGTTTAGCGGGGGCCATATACAATGAGCAGTTCTTC
.,TRBJ2-6,.,TRBV9,CASRGRSLPGANVLTF,TGTGCCAGCAGGGGACGCTCCCTCCCTGGGGCCAACGTCCTGACTTTC
.,TRBJ2-1,.,TRBV11-3,CASSLVGSSNEQFF,TGTGCCAGCAGCTTAGTTGGCAGTAGCAATGAGCAGTTCTTC
.,TRBJ2-1,.,TRBV7-6,CASSLAPDGSYNEQFF,TGTGCCAGCAGCTTAGCCCCGGACGGATCCTACAATGAGCAGTTCTTC
.,TRBJ2-5,TRBD1,TRBV14,CASSQSRDRGPETQYF,TGTGCCAGCAGCCAATCCCGGGACAGGGGACCGGAGACCCAGTACTTC
.,TRBJ2-7,TRBD2,TRBV9,CASSVGDYAYEQYF,TGTGCCAGCAGCGTAGGGGACTATGCCTACGAGCAGTACTTC
once,TRBJ2-7,.,TRBV7-3,CASSFTGLGEQYF,TGTGCCAGCAGCTTTACAGGGTTGGGGGAGCAGTACTTC
.,TRBJ1-1,.,TRBV7-8,CASSLAAGNTEAFF,TGTGCCAGCAGCTTAGCGGCGGGGAACACTGAAGCTTTCTTT
.,TRBJ2-7,.,TRBV27,CASSLRTRPYEQYF,TGTGCCAGCAGTTTAAGGACTCGTCCCTACGAGCAGTACTTC
.,TRBJ2-1,.,TRBV21-1,CASNLSGAYNEQFF,TGTGCCAGCAACCTCAGCGGGGCCTACAATGAGCAGTTCTTC
.,TRBJ2-3,TRBD2,TRBV6-8,CASSSGASGVDTQYF,TGTGCCAGCAGTTCTGGGGCTAGCGGGGTGGATACGCAGTATTTT
.,TRBJ2-1,.,TRBV19,CASSIVWGTGNEQFF,TGTGCCAGTAGTATAGTCTGGGGGACCGGTAATGAGCAGTTCTTC
once,TRBJ2-7,.,TRBV5-6,CASSLEGWLGEQYF,TGTGCCAGCAGCTTGGAGGGGTGGTTGGGCGAGCAGTACTTC